The T cell receptor (beta chain) under discussion was sequenced for a study of blood T cell repertoires in COVID-19. Looking at the study overall: COVID-19 samples collected from the United States, Italy and Spain covered acute and convalescent phases. PBMCs, B-cell-depleted T cells, or T cells provided the cDNA or gDNA that made up the material.

In the original workflow: Nucleated cell number was recorded as an estimate derived from reference gene primer amplification. TCRdb's table, derived via immunoSEQ multiplex PCR, lists solely in-frame clones and lacks some. The DNA was the basis for D and trimming; V, J and clone size are from that table. The sample carries some 200,000 clones, around 80% recorded once. The germline gives CDR1 LGHDT, CDR2 YNNKEL (reference sequence). The CDR3 loop spans 15 amino acids. V gave up 2 bases and J gave up 0 bases, with 8 bases separating them. This clone showed up just a few times. Input material: peripheral blood. This TCR was sampled from a woman in her 70s with acute or convalescent COVID-19. The gene calls are TRBV3-1 (or the pseudogene TRBV3-2) and TRBJ1-3; D gene unclear. Written as DNA, the CDR3 is TGTGCCAGCAGCCAAACGGTTCGCTCTGGAAACACCATATATTTT. Protein sequence: CASSQTVRSGNTIYF.